These 28 T cell receptor beta chains share one sample of origin, sequenced in a study of blood T cell repertoires in COVID-19 (TCRdb year 2020). Library preparation employed the immunoSEQ multiplex PCR assay. In TCRdb, the immuneACCESS table is reduced to in-frame sequences with V and J assigned. These tables do not hold every clone; where another copy was compared, an unresolved V gene accounts for under half, and the others remain unexplained. The sample records around 260,000 clones, approximately 86% of which are singletons. The ten largest clones represent roughly 4.9% of the sample. Material for sequencing was peripheral blood. The receptors shown here come from a woman aged 60-75 years with COVID-19, enrolled during active disease.

The V call is TRBV3-1 (or the pseudogene TRBV3-2), the J call TRBJ1-1, with TRBD1 as a possible D gene (5 bases). The germline V gene encodes CDR1 LGHDT and CDR2 YNNKEL (reference sequence). The CDR3 spans 14 residues. V lost 5 bases, J lost 1 base, and 11 bases lay in between. The CDR3 DNA reads TGTGCCAGCAGCAGAGGACATAAGAACACTGAAGCTTTCTTT. This translates into CASSRGHKNTEAFF.

Concerning this clone: The sample contains more than one DNA sequence encoding this CDR3. The genes are TRBV5-8 and TRBJ1-5, with D hard to call. The length of the CDR3 is 12 residues. Trimming took 2 bases from V and 6 from J, leaving 6 bases between them. Germline V gene sequence: CDR1 SGHTS, CDR2 YDEGEE. The CDR3 DNA reads as TGTGCCAGCAGCTTACTTCTTCAGCCCCAGCATTTT. Protein product: CASSLLLQPQHF.

This clone was picked up a small number of times. In the same sample, other DNA sequences code for this CDR3. The J gene is TRBJ2-2, the V gene TRBV7-9; D is possibly TRBD2 (5 bases). This CDR3 region has 14 residues. V dropped 3 bases and J dropped 0 bases, with 5 bases sitting between them. Germline V lookup: CDR1 SEHNR, CDR2 FQNEAQ (reference sequence). CDR3 sequence: CASSFGANTGELFF. In DNA, the CDR3 is TGTGCCAGCAGCTTCGGGGCGAACACCGGGGAGCTGTTTTTT.

This clone was recorded once. The chain links TRBV14 to TRBJ1-6, with 10 nucleotides matching TRBD1. The V gene's germline CDR1 is SGHDN and CDR2 FVKESK. The CDR3 spans 17 residues. The junction had 7 bases not matched to a gene; V was cut back by 5 bases and J by 3 bases. The CDR3 DNA sequence: TGTGCCAGCAGCGGGAGGACAGGGGGAATCTATAATTCACCCCTCCACTTT. Protein: CASSGRTGGIYNSPLHF.

The genes are TRBV12-3 or TRBV12-4 and TRBJ1-5, with D unclear. The CDR3 has 13 residues. V was clipped by 3 bases and J by 3 bases, with 6 bases between them. The CDR3 spells CASSFRVNQPQHF. The CDR3 DNA reads as TGTGCCAGCAGTTTCCGGGTCAATCAGCCCCAGCATTTT.

This clone was found once. The chain uses TRBV28 and TRBJ1-2, with 9 bases that match TRBD1. The CDR3 totals 13 residues. The ends lost 5 bases at V and 6 bases at J; junction bases unmatched: 4. Germline assignment: CDR1 MDHEN and CDR2 SYDVKM. The CDR3 spells CASSGGTGHGYTF. In DNA, the CDR3 is TGTGCCAGCAGTGGGGGGACAGGGCATGGCTACACCTTC.

This clone came up once. The chain employs TRBV5-4 and TRBJ2-3; 10 bases align to TRBD1. CDR3 length equals 14 residues. With 3 bases clipped from V and 3 bases from J, the junction kept 1 base outside the gene matches. The germline CDR1 and CDR2 sequences are SGHNT and YYREEE (reference sequence). The CDR3 nucleotides read TGTGCCAGCAGCTGGGACAGGGGAACAGATACGCAGTATTTT. Protein: CASSWDRGTDTQYF. The variable domain in full, completed from reference TRBV5-4 and TRBJ2-3, reads ETGVTQSPTHLIKTRGQQVTLRCSSQSGHNTVSWYQQALGQGPQFIFQYYREEENGRGNFPPRFSGLQFPNYSSELNVNALELDDSALYLCASSWDRGTDTQYFGPGTRLTVL.

This chain joins TRBV6-2 or TRBV6-3 and TRBJ2-4, with 10 bases matching TRBD1. The CDR3 extends over 13 amino acids. V lost 6 bases, J lost 7 bases, and 3 bases stayed unmatched. Germline V CDR1 and CDR2: MNHEY, SVGEGT. The CDR3 reads CASSRQGANIQYF. The CDR3 coding sequence is TGTGCCAGCAGCAGACAGGGGGCGAACATTCAGTACTTC.

The CDR3 DNA is TGTGCCAGCAGTTACGGGCAACTCTATGGCTACACCTTC. This translates into CASSYGQLYGYTF. This chain connects TRBV6-2 or TRBV6-3 to TRBJ1-2; unclear D gene. The germline V gene has CDR1 MNHEY and CDR2 SVGEGT. Trimming shortened V by 2 bases and J by 4 bases, and 8 bases separated the two germline ends. The CDR3 extends over 13 amino acids.

The CDR3 coding sequence is TGTGCCAGCAGTGGTCACGTTTCGGGACTAGCGGGGAGCTCCTACGAGCAGTACTTC. Residues: CASSGHVSGLAGSSYEQYF. J is TRBJ2-7 and V is TRBV6-4; 13 nucleotides match TRBD2. Unmatched junction bases numbered 12, after V lost 4 bases and J lost 0 bases. Germline loops: CDR1 MRHNA, CDR2 SNTAGT. CDR3 length: 19 amino acids.

The J gene is TRBJ1-5, the V gene TRBV9; a weak D match, TRBD1 (6 bases). Between the trimmed V and J ends, which lost 3 bases and 3 bases, there was a span of 10 bases. This CDR3 has 14 residues. Germline CDR1 and CDR2: SGDLS and YYNGEE. The CDR3 spells CASSARDNNQPQHF. The CDR3, as DNA: TGTGCCAGCAGCGCCCGGGACAACAATCAGCCCCAGCATTTT.

A single count supports this clone. The V call is TRBV7-9, the J call TRBJ2-7, with TRBD2 matching over 10 bases. With 5 bases clipped from V and 4 bases from J, the junction kept 8 bases outside the gene matches. This CDR3 comprises 15 residues. Germline CDR1 reads SEHNR; CDR2 reads FQNEAQ (reference sequence). This chain's CDR3 is CASSPGVAGGYEQYF. The CDR3 bases are TGTGCCAGCAGCCCCGGAGTAGCGGGAGGTTACGAGCAGTACTTC. Filled out from reference TRBV7-9 and TRBJ2-7, the complete variable domain reads DTGVSQNPRHKITKRGQNVTFRCDPISEHNRLYWYRQTLGQGPEFLTYFQNEAQLEKSRLLSDRFSAERPKGSFSTLEIQRTEQGDSAMYLCASSPGVAGGYEQYFGPGTRLTVT.

The J gene is TRBJ1-2, the V gene TRBV7-8; D not resolved. The germline V gene encodes CDR1 SGHVS and CDR2 FQNEAQ. The CDR3 is 14 amino acids. With 3 bases removed from V and 8 bases from J, the gap between germline ends came to 16 bases. This chain's CDR3 is CASSFMWAGSGYTF. CDR3 in DNA: TGTGCCAGCAGCTTCATGTGGGCCGGCTCGGGCTACACCTTC.

The chain joins TRBV6-2 or TRBV6-3 to TRBJ2-1; possible D gene TRBD2, 6 bases. CDR3 length: 13 amino acids. V lost 2 bases, J lost 10 bases, and 12 bases lay in between. Germline V gives CDR1 MNHEY, CDR2 SVGEGT. CDR3 nucleotides: TGTGCCAGCAGTTACGGGACTCCGAGCGAGCAGTTCTTC. The encoded protein is CASSYGTPSEQFF.

The chain combines TRBV2 with TRBJ2-7; 14 bases agree with TRBD2. With V trimmed by 6 bases and J by 4 bases, 2 bases remained unmatched. Per the germline V gene, CDR1 is SNHLY and CDR2 is FYNNEI. The CDR3 totals 14 residues. The CDR3 bases are TGTGCCAGCAGAGGGACTAGCGGGAGTTACGAGCAGTACTTC. This encodes CASRGTSGSYEQYF.

This chain uses TRBV3-1 (or the pseudogene TRBV3-2) with TRBJ2-2, with D unresolved. This CDR3 has 15 residues. Per the germline V gene, CDR1 is LGHDT and CDR2 is YNNKEL (reference sequence). V was cut by 1 base and J by 2 bases, with 8 bases left in between. The CDR3 region is CASSQARGNTGELFF. CDR3 nucleotide sequence: TGTGCCAGCAGCCAAGCCAGAGGAAACACCGGGGAGCTGTTTTTT.

The chain links TRBV5-1 to TRBJ2-1; 10 nucleotides line up with TRBD2. The germline CDR1 and CDR2 sequences are SGHRS and YFSETQ. This CDR3 is built from 18 residues. The J segment lost 8 bases and the V segment lost 0 bases, leaving 14 bases of the junction unmatched. The DNA for the CDR3 is TGCGCCAGCAGCTTGGTCTCCGGGACTAGCGTGCCCAAGGATGAGCAGTTCTTC. It yields the protein CASSLVSGTSVPKDEQFF. Full variable domain (rest looked up from reference TRBV5-1 and TRBJ2-1): KAGVTQTPRYLIKTRGQQVTLSCSPISGHRSVSWYQQTPGQGLQFLFEYFSETQRNKGNFPGRFSGRQFSNSRSEMNVSTLELGDSALYLCASSLVSGTSVPKDEQFFGPGTRLTVL.

This sequence joins TRBV18 and TRBJ1-2, with 10 bases matching TRBD1. Germline V CDR1 and CDR2: KGHSH, LQKENI. This CDR3 has 15 amino acids. The J segment lost 5 bases and the V segment lost 0 bases, leaving 3 bases of the junction unmatched. The CDR3 loop is CASSPPRTGGYGYTF. CDR3 nucleotide sequence: TGTGCCAGCTCACCACCGAGGACAGGGGGTTATGGCTACACCTTC.

This chain uses TRBV10-3 with TRBJ2-3, with 8 bases aligning to TRBD2. J was trimmed by 5 bases and V by 3 bases; bases with no gene match: 4. Germline V gene lookup returns CDR1 ENHRY and CDR2 SYGVKD. This CDR3 has 14 amino acids. In DNA form, the CDR3 reads TGTGCCATCAGTGAACAGCGGGAGTTAGATACGCAGTATTTT. Residues: CAISEQRELDTQYF.

V is TRBV12-1 and J is TRBJ1-1. TRBV12-1 is reported as a pseudogene. The CDR3 runs 12 residues. As DNA, the CDR3 is TGTGCCAGCAGCTTTGCGTCGGTGTGGGCTTTCTTT. It translates to CASSFASVWAFF.

This clone was counted once. The chain employs TRBV4-1 and TRBJ1-2; 9 bases fit TRBD1. This CDR3 contains 17 residues. Germline V gene data show CDR1 as MGHRA and CDR2 as YSYEKL. Losses at the gene ends were 4 bases for V and 5 bases for J; bases not matched to a gene: 14. DNA for the CDR3: TGCGCCAGCAGCCCCTCCACTAGTGGGGACAGGGTTTATGGCTACACCTTC. As protein: CASSPSTSGDRVYGYTF.

The CDR3 sequence is CASSLYRDTEAFF. The CDR3 coding sequence is TGTGCCAGCAGCTTATATCGGGACACTGAAGCTTTCTTT. The chain links TRBV7-3 to TRBJ1-1; D uncertain. CDR1 is SGHTA and CDR2 is FQGTGA in the germline V gene. V was shortened by 2 bases and J by 3 bases, with 7 bases between the two germline ends. The CDR3 covers 13 residues.

This clone occurred a few times. The gene calls are TRBV28 and TRBJ1-5, with D unresolved. Germline V lookup: CDR1 MDHEN, CDR2 SYDVKM. CDR3 length equals 15 residues. V was shortened by 5 bases and J by 1 base, with 12 bases between the two germline ends. In DNA, the CDR3 is TGTGCCAGCAGTGCCCTTGGGCGAAGCAATCAGCCCCAGCATTTT. This codes for CASSALGRSNQPQHF.

The chain uses TRBV27 and TRBJ1-6; 7 positions match TRBD1. Germline V gene sequence: CDR1 MNHEY, CDR2 SMNVEV (reference sequence). The CDR3 is 14 amino acids. V was pared by 7 bases and J by 10 bases, with 10 bases of the junction left unmatched. Here the CDR3 reads CASKGNRGVSPLHF. CDR3 coding DNA: TGTGCCAGCAAAGGGAACAGGGGTGTATCACCCCTCCACTTT.

The rearrangement uses TRBV15 and TRBJ2-1; 10 bases line up with TRBD2. The CDR3 runs 18 residues. Trimming at V came to 0 bases and at J to 3 bases, leaving 8 bases not matched to a gene. Germline lookup yields CDR1 LNHNV and CDR2 YYDKDF (reference sequence). CDR3 bases: TGTGCCACCAGCAGAGATCTCTTAGCGGGAGGCCGCTACAATGAGCAGTTCTTC. It encodes CATSRDLLAGGRYNEQFF.

This rearrangement joins TRBV4-1 to TRBJ2-3; TRBD2 matches at 10 bases. V was pared by 0 bases and J by 5 bases, with 8 bases of the junction left unmatched. The CDR3 has 17 amino acids. The germline V gene encodes CDR1 MGHRA and CDR2 YSYEKL. CDR3 region: CASSQDRLAGVRDTQYF. CDR3 DNA: TGCGCCAGCAGCCAAGATCGCCTAGCGGGAGTGAGAGATACGCAGTATTTT.

This chain joins TRBV28 and TRBJ2-1, with TRBD2 identical over 10 bases. V shed 3 bases and J 10 bases; nucleotides not matched to a gene: 3. The CDR3 has 13 amino acids. The germline gives CDR1 MDHEN, CDR2 SYDVKM. The CDR3 sequence: CASSFPAGGEQFF. CDR3 sequence (DNA): TGTGCCAGCAGTTTTCCAGCGGGAGGGGAGCAGTTCTTC.

The gene calls are TRBV7-2 and TRBJ2-7; TRBD2 matches 7 bases. The junction had 8 bases not matched to a gene; V was cut back by 5 bases and J by 1 base. This CDR3 region has 15 residues. CDR1 is SGHTA, CDR2 FQGNSA, per germline. CDR3 sequence (DNA): TGTGCCAGCAGCCCGGGTCCTAGCGGATCCTACGAGCAGTACTTC. Its protein is CASSPGPSGSYEQYF.